This TCR beta chain was sequenced in a study of blood T cell repertoires in COVID-19. The repertoire was sequenced with immunoSEQ multiplex PCR; TCRdb's copy has only in-frame clones and lacks some. The sample yields some 57,000 clones, roughly 92% seen once. This CDR3 contains 13 residues. Per the germline V gene, CDR1 is MNHEY and CDR2 is SMNVEV (reference sequence). V dropped 6 bases and J dropped 7; count of bases not matched to a gene: 2. This chain links TRBV27 with TRBJ2-3, with 12 positions matching TRBD2. The sequencing input was peripheral blood. The receptor comes from a human donor in a cohort sampled during active COVID-19. This CDR3 is CASRLAGGNTQYF. DNA for the CDR3: TGTGCCAGCAGACTAGCGGGGGGCAATACGCAGTATTTT.